These 27 T cell receptor beta chains share one sample of origin, sequenced in a study of memory CD4+ T cells and cytomegalovirus serostatus. The sort gate was single viable CD3+CD4+CD8-CD45RO+ cells for memory CD4+ T cells. Only in-frame clones appear in the TCRdb table, and some are missing; sequencing was by immunoSEQ multiplex PCR. The data contain some 64,000 clones, 75% to 90% of them singletons. Sample: memory CD4+ T cells from blood. These receptors were collected from an adult in good health and CMV-seronegative.

Here the CDR3 DNA reads TGTGCCAGTAGCGAGTGGAACCTAATGAACACTGAAGCTTTCTTT. Its protein product is CASSEWNLMNTEAFF. This chain links TRBV19 with TRBJ1-1; D not resolved. The CDR3 has 15 residues. Trimming removed 6 bases from V and 0 bases from J, with 14 bases in between. Germline CDR1 is LNHDA and CDR2 is SQIVND (reference sequence).

This clone was seen once. V gene TRBV7-9 combines with J gene TRBJ1-1; 9 bases line up with TRBD1. Germline assignment: CDR1 SEHNR and CDR2 FQNEAQ (reference sequence). Trimming took 5 bases from V and 2 from J; bases not matched to a gene: 3. The CDR3 loop spans 14 amino acids. The CDR3 nucleotides read TGTGCCAGCAGCCTACAGGGGGCAAACACTGAAGCTTTCTTT. Residues: CASSLQGANTEAFF.

The chain carries TRBV28 and TRBJ2-7; 9 bases are shared with TRBD2. J lost 3 bases, V lost 3 bases, and 6 bases had no gene match. Per germline, CDR1 MDHEN and CDR2 SYDVKM. The CDR3 totals 15 residues. The CDR3 DNA sequence: TGTGCCAGCAGTTTCTCCCTAGCGGGGCACTACGAGCAGTACTTC. Amino acid sequence: CASSFSLAGHYEQYF.

This chain connects TRBV29-1 to TRBJ2-1; 11 bases fit TRBD2. Per germline, CDR1 SQVTM and CDR2 ANQGSEA. Trimming cost V 3 bases and J 7 bases; bases outside gene matches: 11. This CDR3 has 16 amino acids. CDR3 DNA: TGCAGCGTTGACCTCTCCGGGACTAGCGGACGGAATGAGCAGTTCTTC. Translation gives CSVDLSGTSGRNEQFF.

This clone was picked up one time. The chain recombines TRBV5-1 with TRBJ1-1, with a tentative D call TRBD1 (5 bases). The CDR3 spans 16 residues. Looked up from germline, CDR1 is SGHRS and CDR2 is YFSETQ. The ends were cut back, 4 bases at V and 0 bases at J, with 16 bases in the middle. The CDR3 protein is CASSGHSTTVNTEAFF. CDR3 bases: TGCGCCAGCAGCGGACACTCGACAACAGTGAACACTGAAGCTTTCTTT.

The chain carries TRBV7-2 and TRBJ1-2; D uncertain. The germline CDR1 and CDR2 sequences are SGHTA and FQGNSA. V gave up 5 bases and J gave up 7 bases, with 14 bases separating them. CDR3 length: 13 amino acids. The CDR3 sequence is CASSDYYSSGYTF. CDR3 DNA: TGTGCCAGCAGCGACTACTATAGTTCTGGCTACACCTTC.

V usage is TRBV14 and J usage is TRBJ2-3, with D possibly being TRBD2 (6 bases). Per germline, CDR1 SGHDN and CDR2 FVKESK. V shed 0 bases and J shed 2 bases, with 12 bases lying between them. CDR3 length: 16 residues. The CDR3 bases are TGTGCCAGCAGCCAAGAGATTCGCGGGAACACAGATACGCAGTATTTT. The encoded protein is CASSQEIRGNTDTQYF.

The V gene is TRBV18, the J gene TRBJ2-1; TRBD1 aligns across 10 bases. The CDR3 spans 15 residues. Germline-derived CDR1 and CDR2 are KGHSH and LQKENI. V was pared by 2 bases and J by 7 bases, with 5 bases of the junction left unmatched. CDR3 DNA: TGTGCCAGCTCACCATCGACAGGGGGCGTAAATGAGCAGTTCTTC. Encoded protein: CASSPSTGGVNEQFF.

The chain combines TRBV4-2 with TRBJ2-4; tentatively, D is TRBD2 (7 bases). Trimming pared 0 bases from V and 0 bases from J, leaving 18 bases between. There are 19 residues in the CDR3. Per the germline V gene, CDR1 is LGHNA and CDR2 is YNFKEQ. CDR3 nucleotides: TGTGCCAGCAGCCAAGATAGCCGGGGGGCAGGAGTAGCCAAAAACATTCAGTACTTC. Translated, it gives CASSQDSRGAGVAKNIQYF.

The chain carries TRBV7-8 and TRBJ1-5, with D perhaps TRBD1 (5 bases). From germline, CDR1 is SGHVS and CDR2 FQNEAQ. V dropped 5 bases and J dropped 3 bases, with 20 bases sitting between them. This CDR3 has 17 amino acids. For the CDR3, the DNA is TGTGCCAGCAGCCCAAGACAGCCTCAAGTCTTCAATCAGCCCCAGCATTTT. This translates into CASSPRQPQVFNQPQHF.

The chain is built from TRBV4-2 and TRBJ2-1, with D perhaps TRBD2 (6 bases). With 0 bases removed from V and 7 bases from J, the gap between germline ends came to 19 bases. The germline V gene has CDR1 LGHNA and CDR2 YNFKEQ. This CDR3 region has 17 residues. The CDR3 sequence: CASSQDFGGTKKNEQFF. CDR3 in DNA: TGTGCCAGCAGCCAAGATTTTGGCGGGACCAAGAAAAATGAGCAGTTCTTC.

The chain uses TRBV5-1 and TRBJ2-3; D ambiguous. Trimming removed 5 bases at V and 0 bases at J, with 10 bases between. The CDR3 has 14 amino acids. Germline CDR1 SGHRS, CDR2 YFSETQ. This chain's CDR3 is CASRRFSSTDTQYF. The CDR3 DNA follows: TGCGCCAGCAGGCGGTTCTCTAGCACAGATACGCAGTATTTT.

The chain links TRBV28 to TRBJ2-3, with D perhaps matching TRBD2 (6 bases). Between the trimmed V and J ends, which lost 7 bases and 7 bases, there was a span of 15 bases. Germline V gene sequence: CDR1 MDHEN, CDR2 SYDVKM. The CDR3 has 13 residues. The CDR3 DNA follows: TGTGCCAGCACGGCTAGCGCGATTCATACGCAGTATTTT. Translated, it gives CASTASAIHTQYF.

The chain employs TRBV15 and TRBJ1-1; 9 positions match TRBD1. After removal of 4 bases from V and 7 bases from J, the junction contained 10 bases not matched to a gene. The CDR3 spans 15 residues. Germline V gene lookup returns CDR1 LNHNV and CDR2 YYDKDF (reference sequence). The CDR3 here is CATSTADRGENEAFF. The CDR3 region has the DNA TGTGCCACCAGCACCGCAGACAGGGGGGAAAATGAAGCTTTCTTT.

The chain carries TRBV7-3 and TRBJ2-1; D remains unclear. Germline CDR1 is SGHTA and CDR2 is FQGTGA. The V end lost 0 bases, the J end lost 9 bases, and 9 bases lay between the germline ends. The CDR3 loop spans 13 amino acids. The CDR3 DNA sequence: TGTGCCAGCAGCTTAACTAGCTGGACTGAGCAGTTCTTC. As protein: CASSLTSWTEQFF. Full variable domain (outside the CDR3, taken from reference TRBV7-3 and TRBJ2-1): GAGVSQTPSNKVTEKGKYVELRCDPISGHTALYWYRQSLGQGPEFLIYFQGTGAADDSGLPNDRFFAVRPEGSVSTLKIQRTERGDSAVYLCASSLTSWTEQFFGPGTRLTVL.

The chain combines TRBV2 with TRBJ1-3; D perhaps matches TRBD1 (5 bases). The V end lost 2 bases, the J end lost 0 bases, and 11 bases lay between the germline ends. This CDR3 comprises 16 residues. Germline V gene sequence: CDR1 SNHLY, CDR2 FYNNEI. Here the CDR3 DNA reads TGTGCCAGCAGTGAATTGTGGGGGAGCTCTGGAAACACCATATATTTT. As protein: CASSELWGSSGNTIYF.

The genes are TRBV10-2 and TRBJ2-1; either TRBD1 or TRBD2 may fit D (5 bases each). The CDR3 covers 14 residues. V lost 6 bases to trimming and J lost 3 bases, with 12 bases between them. The germline V gene encodes CDR1 WSHSY and CDR2 SAAADI. The CDR3 region is CASSSGTFYNEQFF. CDR3 bases: TGCGCCAGCAGCTCCGGGACCTTCTACAATGAGCAGTTCTTC.

The chain employs TRBV6-5 and TRBJ2-6, with D perhaps being TRBD1 or TRBD2 (5 bases each). The V end lost 5 bases, the J end lost 2 bases, and 10 bases lay between the germline ends. CDR1 is MNHEY and CDR2 is SVGAGI in the germline V gene. The CDR3 sequence is 15 residues long. The CDR3 loop reads CASSLGVTGANVLTF. As DNA, the CDR3 is TGTGCCAGCAGTCTGGGGGTGACTGGGGCCAACGTCCTGACTTTC.

The chain employs TRBV9 and TRBJ1-1; 11 positions match TRBD1. The germline gives CDR1 SGDLS, CDR2 YYNGEE. The CDR3 contains 15 residues. After removal of 0 bases from V and 3 bases from J, the junction contained 1 base not matched to a gene. The CDR3 protein is CASSVVGQGDTEAFF. The CDR3 nucleotides read TGTGCCAGCAGCGTAGTGGGACAGGGGGACACTGAAGCTTTCTTT.

The rearrangement links TRBV2 to TRBJ2-1; TRBD1 aligns across 9 bases. Germline lookup yields CDR1 SNHLY and CDR2 FYNNEI. The CDR3 length is 14 residues. Trimming cost V 6 bases and J 8 bases; bases outside gene matches: 8. DNA of the CDR3: TGTGCCAGCAGGGCCGGGACAGGGATCTATGAGCAGTTCTTC. Its protein is CASRAGTGIYEQFF.

This clone was seen a few times. The V gene is TRBV2, the J gene TRBJ2-7; 8 bases match TRBD1. Germline V CDR1 and CDR2: SNHLY, FYNNEI. V lost 3 bases and J lost 6; bases outside the gene matches: 7. This CDR3 spans 14 amino acids. The CDR3 DNA reads as TGTGCCAGCAGTGATAGGACAGGGACGGGCGAGCAGTACTTC. Protein product: CASSDRTGTGEQYF. Variable domain in full (rest from reference TRBV2 and TRBJ2-7): EPEVTQTPSHQVTQMGQEVILRCVPISNHLYFYWYRQILGQKVEFLVSFYNNEISEKSEIFDDQFSVERPDGSNFTLKIRSTKLEDSAMYFCASSDRTGTGEQYFGPGTRLTVT.

This chain joins TRBV30 and TRBJ2-3; D might be TRBD2 (6 bases). CDR1 and CDR2 (germline): GTSNPN, SVGIG (reference sequence). With 2 bases removed from V and 8 bases from J, the gap between germline ends came to 17 bases. CDR3 length: 14 residues. The CDR3 sequence is CAWSPGGAWGTQYF. The CDR3 DNA reads TGTGCCTGGAGTCCCGGCGGGGCTTGGGGTACGCAGTATTTT.

This chain uses TRBV7-3 with TRBJ2-2; D may be TRBD2 (6 bases). This CDR3 is 14 amino acids long. Per the germline V gene, CDR1 is SGHTA and CDR2 is FQGTGA. The V and J ends lost 5 bases and 6 bases respectively, with 13 bases between them. The CDR3 loop reads CASSQSTSSGELFF. The CDR3 DNA reads TGTGCCAGCAGCCAAAGCACTAGCTCCGGGGAGCTGTTTTTT.

This sequence joins TRBV21-1 and TRBJ1-4; no DNA check was done on the table's D call, TRBD1. TRBV21-1 is annotated as a pseudogene. CDR3 length: 18 residues. The CDR3 region has the DNA TGTGCCAGCAGGGAGCCTACAGGAGACCCTTGCACTAATGAAAAACTGTTTTTT. Amino acid sequence: CASREPTGDPCTNEKLFF.

This clone was seen only once. The rearrangement uses TRBV15 and TRBJ1-1; D is unclear. The CDR3 sequence is 17 residues long. Germline CDR1 reads LNHNV; CDR2 reads YYDKDF (reference sequence). V was shortened by 1 base and J by 2 bases, with 17 bases between the two germline ends. CDR3 protein: CATSRVKTVGSNTEAFF. CDR3 nucleotides: TGTGCCACCAGCAGAGTAAAAACGGTGGGCTCCAACACTGAAGCTTTCTTT.

The chain has TRBV30 and TRBJ2-3, with TRBD1 as a possible D gene (6 bases). Germline V gives CDR1 GTSNPN, CDR2 SVGIG (reference sequence). CDR3 length equals 15 residues. V lost 3 bases to trimming and J lost 0 bases, with 13 bases between them. CDR3 residues: CAWSLGASSTDTQYF. CDR3 bases: TGTGCCTGGAGCCTGGGGGCCTCTAGCACAGATACGCAGTATTTT.

The V and J genes are TRBV7-9 and TRBJ2-3; D not certain. The CDR3 is 12 residues long. In germline, CDR1 is SEHNR, CDR2 FQNEAQ (reference sequence). Trimming took 1 base from V and 7 from J, leaving 6 bases between them. CDR3 region: CASSLEGYTQYF. DNA of the CDR3: TGTGCCAGCAGCTTAGAAGGGTATACGCAGTATTTT.